These 26 T cell receptor beta chains share one sample of origin, sequenced in a study of circulating and synovial CD4+ cells in juvenile arthritis. Repertoires were generated with immunoSEQ multiplex PCR, while TCRdb's copy carries only in-frame clones and drops some. The sample yields 30,000 to 40,000 clones, roughly 95% seen once. The sequencing sample was made of CD4+ T cells from blood. Every receptor here comes from a human donor with juvenile idiopathic arthritis.

CDR3 in amino acids: CASSPQLAGGINEQFF. CDR3 nucleotide sequence: TGTGCCAGCAGCCCGCAGCTAGCGGGGGGTATCAATGAGCAGTTCTTC. The chain carries TRBV7-3 and TRBJ2-1, with 11 bases lining up with TRBD2. The CDR3 length is 16 residues. With 5 bases clipped from V and 6 bases from J, the junction kept 9 bases outside the gene matches. CDR1 and CDR2 from the germline V gene are SGHTA and FQGTGA.

The genes are TRBV6-1 and TRBJ2-7, with D perhaps matching TRBD2 (6 bases). The CDR3 runs to 14 residues. Germline values: CDR1 MNHNS, CDR2 SASEGT. V was clipped by 0 bases and J by 3 bases, with 9 bases between them. The CDR3 DNA reads as TGTGCCAGCAGTGAAGCGGAAGCGGGCTACGAGCAGTACTTC. This translates into CASSEAEAGYEQYF.

The chain uses TRBV5-1 and TRBJ2-1, with 12 bases identical to TRBD2. There are 15 residues in the CDR3. The ends lost 2 bases at V and 6 bases at J; junction bases unmatched: 3. Germline lookup yields CDR1 SGHRS and CDR2 YFSETQ. This chain's CDR3 is CASSLRLAGVNEQFF. The CDR3 DNA sequence: TGCGCCAGCAGCTTAAGACTAGCGGGAGTCAATGAGCAGTTCTTC.

The table lists this clone with a count of one. V usage is TRBV30 and J usage is TRBJ2-1; a possible D gene is TRBD1 (6 bases). The germline V gene has CDR1 GTSNPN and CDR2 SVGIG (reference sequence). This CDR3 has 12 residues. The V end lost 4 bases, the J end lost 4 bases, and 8 bases lay between the germline ends. The DNA for the CDR3 is TGTGCCTGGACAGGGGAATACAATGAGCAGTTCTTC. Amino acids: CAWTGEYNEQFF.

For this clone: At one of its ends the junction is not consistent with the germline gene, which may arise from a read error. The chain links TRBV9 to TRBJ2-2; 10 bases are shared with TRBD1. CDR3 length: 17 amino acids. Germline V gene lookup returns CDR1 SGDLS and CDR2 YYNGEE. CDR3 DNA sequence: TGTGCCAGCAGCGTAGGGACAGGGGGAAGGAACGCCGGGGAGCTGTTTTTT. It codes for CASSVGTGGRNAGELFF.

The chain employs TRBV27 and TRBJ1-2; TRBD1 aligns across 8 bases. V was pared by 3 bases and J by 4 bases, with 13 bases of the junction left unmatched. CDR3 length equals 17 residues. The V gene's germline CDR1 is MNHEY and CDR2 SMNVEV (reference sequence). The CDR3 bases are TGTGCCAGCAGTTTCCTACCGTCCACGACAGGGGTCTATGGCTACACCTTC. Residues: CASSFLPSTTGVYGYTF.

The rearrangement joins TRBV5-3 to TRBJ1-2, with 10 bases that match TRBD1. TRBV5-3 is an ORF, with its function uncertain. This CDR3 spans 16 amino acids. V trimming: 3 bases; J trimming: 9 bases; junction bases outside the gene matches: 14. The CDR3 loop reads CARSWGGQGVGSRYTF. CDR3 DNA: TGTGCCAGAAGCTGGGGTGGACAGGGGGTTGGATCTCGCTACACCTTC.

This chain uses TRBV4-1 with TRBJ2-1; 14 positions match TRBD2. This CDR3 is built from 16 residues. Germline V lookup: CDR1 MGHRA, CDR2 YSYEKL. Trimming at V came to 3 bases and at J to 5 bases, leaving 3 bases not matched to a gene. In nucleotides, the CDR3 is TGCGCCAGCAGCCAGGAGGGACTAGCGGGGGACAATGAGCAGTTCTTC. Translated, it gives CASSQEGLAGDNEQFF.

A single count supports this clone. The V call is TRBV10-2, the J call TRBJ1-5; the match to TRBD1 covers 7 bases. This CDR3 has 18 amino acids. CDR1 is WSHSY and CDR2 is SAAADI in the germline V gene. V lost 2 bases and J lost 4; bases outside the gene matches: 14. In DNA, the CDR3 is TGCGCCAGCAGTGAGAACTTGATTAAGGACAGGAAGAATCAGCCCCAGCATTTT. This gives the protein CASSENLIKDRKNQPQHF.

The chain uses TRBV6-1 and TRBJ2-5; 8 nucleotides match TRBD1. The CDR3 covers 16 residues. Unmatched junction bases numbered 12, after V lost 4 bases and J lost 5 bases. Looked up from germline, CDR1 is MNHNS and CDR2 is SASEGT. The CDR3 sequence is CASSANAGGSTETQYF. In DNA, the CDR3 is TGTGCCAGCAGTGCAAACGCAGGGGGCTCCACGGAGACCCAGTACTTC.

This rearrangement joins TRBV5-4 to TRBJ2-1; weak D call: TRBD2 (6 bases). Trimming shortened V by 0 bases and J by 15 bases, and 10 bases separated the two germline ends. This CDR3 has 11 residues. Per the germline V gene, CDR1 is SGHNT and CDR2 is YYREEE (reference sequence). CDR3 amino acids: CASSLAGEWFF. The CDR3 region has the DNA TGTGCCAGCAGCTTGGCGGGAGAGTGGTTCTTC.

This clone was recorded only once. The rearrangement links TRBV6-5 to TRBJ2-1; no clear D. Trimming stripped 6 bases from V and 1 base from J, with 13 bases between. This CDR3 has 15 residues. Per the germline V gene, CDR1 is MNHEY and CDR2 is SVGAGI. The CDR3 here is CASSSKPGSYNEQFF. CDR3 nucleotides: TGTGCCAGCAGCTCCAAGCCCGGGTCCTACAATGAGCAGTTCTTC.

The count of this clone is one. This rearrangement joins TRBV7-9 to TRBJ2-6; D is ambiguous. There are 16 residues in the CDR3. Germline loops: CDR1 SEHNR, CDR2 FQNEAQ (reference sequence). V gave up 7 bases and J gave up 0 bases, with 13 bases separating them. The CDR3, as DNA: TGTGCCAGCATTCTAACCTTCGGCTCTGGGGCCAACGTCCTGACTTTC. It codes for CASILTFGSGANVLTF. Full variable domain (missing parts from reference TRBV7-9 and TRBJ2-6): DTGVSQNPRHKITKRGQNVTFRCDPISEHNRLYWYRQTLGQGPEFLTYFQNEAQLEKSRLLSDRFSAERPKGSFSTLEIQRTEQGDSAMYLCASILTFGSGANVLTFGAGSRLTVL.

The rearrangement joins TRBV2 to TRBJ1-2, with D tentatively TRBD1 (5 bases). Looked up from germline, CDR1 is SNHLY and CDR2 is FYNNEI. The CDR3 has 14 amino acids. V was trimmed by 3 bases and J by 1 base, leaving 9 bases between them. The CDR3 DNA reads as TGTGCCAGCAGTGAGCAACAGGTTAACTATGGCTACACCTTC. This translates into CASSEQQVNYGYTF.

This sequence joins TRBV6-6 and TRBJ1-6; 7 nucleotides align to TRBD1. Germline CDR1 MNHNY, CDR2 SVGAGI (reference sequence). V lost 7 bases, J lost 7 bases, and 7 bases stayed unmatched. The CDR3 runs to 14 residues. The CDR3, as DNA: TGTGCCAGCAACCGACAGGGAACAAATTCACCCCTCCACTTT. This translates into CASNRQGTNSPLHF.

The chain links TRBV7-2 to TRBJ2-5; D is possibly TRBD1 (6 bases). The CDR3 loop spans 14 amino acids. V shed 5 bases and J shed 5 bases, with 15 bases lying between them. In germline, CDR1 is SGHTA, CDR2 FQGNSA. CDR3 residues: CASSPDRTTETQYF. In DNA form, the CDR3 reads TGTGCCAGCAGCCCTGACAGGACAACGGAGACCCAGTACTTC.

The gene calls are TRBV7-2 and TRBJ2-1, with D possibly being TRBD2 (6 bases). Trimming left V 1 base short and J 9 bases short, with 19 bases between. The CDR3 totals 16 residues. Germline CDR1 reads SGHTA; CDR2 reads FQGNSA. The CDR3 region has the DNA TGTGCCAGCAGCTTAGTGCGTCTAGCGTCGGCTAGTGAGCAGTTCTTC. This codes for CASSLVRLASASEQFF.

This rearrangement joins TRBV7-8 to TRBJ2-7; 13 bases match TRBD2. Germline V lookup: CDR1 SGHVS, CDR2 FQNEAQ. Trimming cost V 1 base and J 2 bases; bases outside gene matches: 8. CDR3 length: 18 amino acids. The CDR3 DNA sequence: TGTGCCAGCAGCTTAGATAGGGGGACTAGCGGGGAGCCCTACGAGCAGTACTTC. Amino acids: CASSLDRGTSGEPYEQYF.

This clone was observed a single time. This chain uses TRBV9 with TRBJ2-2; TRBD1 agrees at 7 bases. Unmatched junction bases numbered 5, after V lost 10 bases and J lost 2 bases. The CDR3 totals 13 residues. Germline V gene sequence: CDR1 SGDLS, CDR2 YYNGEE. CDR3: CASRQGNTGELFF. DNA of the CDR3: TGTGCCTCCCGACAGGGTAACACCGGGGAGCTGTTTTTT.

This chain joins TRBV6-5 and TRBJ2-5, with TRBD2 identical over 7 bases. The V and J ends lost 4 bases and 4 bases, in that order; junction bases with no gene match: 0. Germline values: CDR1 MNHEY, CDR2 SVGAGI. The CDR3 runs to 12 residues. This CDR3 is CASSSGGETQYF. Here the CDR3 DNA reads TGTGCCAGCAGTTCGGGGGGAGAGACCCAGTACTTC.

The rearrangement uses TRBV9 and TRBJ2-1; TRBD1 aligns across 8 bases. The CDR3 runs to 21 residues. The J segment lost 6 bases and the V segment lost 4 bases, leaving 27 bases of the junction unmatched. The germline CDR1 and CDR2 sequences are SGDLS and YYNGEE. CDR3 nucleotide sequence: TGTGCCAGCAGCACCTATGGAGGCGTGGTGGCAGGGGGCGTTTGGGGCAATGAGCAGTTCTTC. Its translation: CASSTYGGVVAGGVWGNEQFF.

This chain links TRBV10-2 with TRBJ2-5; TRBD2 agrees at 7 bases. This CDR3 has 14 residues. V was clipped by 4 bases and J by 1 base; unmatched bases: 3. Germline V gene sequence: CDR1 WSHSY, CDR2 SAAADI. CDR3 bases: TGCGCCAGCAGTGGGACTAGACCCCAAGAGACCCAGTACTTC. This gives the protein CASSGTRPQETQYF.

The chain carries TRBV11-3 and TRBJ2-7; D may be TRBD2 (6 bases). V dropped 2 bases and J dropped 6 bases, with 14 bases sitting between them. Germline CDR1 reads SGHNT; CDR2 reads YENEEA. The CDR3 covers 14 residues. The CDR3 here is CASSLTTGASEQYF. CDR3 bases: TGTGCCAGCAGCTTAACGACGGGAGCATCCGAGCAGTACTTC.

The genes are TRBV9 and TRBJ1-4, with TRBD1 matching 7 bases. Germline CDR1 and CDR2: SGDLS and YYNGEE. The CDR3 contains 15 residues. V trimming: 0 bases; J trimming: 6 bases; junction bases outside the gene matches: 5. The CDR3 loop is CASSVVVGGYEKLFF. In DNA form, the CDR3 reads TGTGCCAGCAGCGTAGTAGTAGGGGGCTATGAAAAACTGTTTTTT.

The gene calls are TRBV19 and TRBJ1-5, with D perhaps matching TRBD1 (5 bases). CDR1 LNHDA and CDR2 SQIVND come from the germline V gene (reference sequence). This CDR3 contains 15 residues. Trimming pared 9 bases from V and 5 bases from J, leaving 20 bases between. The CDR3 is CASSVRARLDQPQHF. The CDR3 bases are TGTGCCAGCTCGGTCAGGGCCCGGCTGGATCAGCCCCAGCATTTT.

This chain uses TRBV18 with TRBJ2-3; 7 bases agree with TRBD2. Germline CDR1 KGHSH, CDR2 LQKENI. The trim removed 2 bases at V and 4 bases at J, leaving 0 bases unmatched. The CDR3 is 13 amino acids. The CDR3 DNA reads TGTGCCAGCTCACCAGGGGGGGCAGATACGCAGTATTTT. Encoded protein: CASSPGGADTQYF.